This is a list of T cell receptor beta chains from one sample in a study of identical twins. TCRdb fed the 5' RACE reads into MiXCR, producing one record per CDR3 protein. The sample lists hundreds of thousands of distinct CDR3 sequences; 9.4% were seen once. Input material: memory (CD45RO+) T cells sorted from blood. All receptors come from a woman under 30 in good health. The CDR3 runs from the conserved cysteine through the conserved F or W. D genes are given only for firm matches. Clone size is not always given. Where it is, it says once, few, many or a class for expanded clones.

TRBJ2-1 NA few TRBV10-3 CAIKPQSSYNEQFF TGTGCCATCAAGCCACAGAGCTCCTACAATGAGCAGTTCTTC
TRBJ2-6 NA many TRBV9 CASSARTFSGANVLTF TGTGCCAGCAGCGCCAGGACTTTTTCTGGGGCCAACGTCCTGACTTTC
TRBJ1-5 NA many TRBV20-1 CSARAPGGANQPQHF TGCAGTGCTAGGGCCCCGGGAGGGGCCAATCAGCCCCAGCATTTT
TRBJ2-6 NA many TRBV5-1 CASSFFPGSGANVLTF TGCGCCAGCAGCTTTTTCCCAGGGTCCGGGGCCAACGTCCTGACTTTC
TRBJ2-7 NA few TRBV20-1 CSATPRIAYEQYF TGCAGTGCTACCCCCAGGATAGCCTACGAGCAGTACTTC
TRBJ1-1 TRBD1 few TRBV10-1 CASSRTGKNTEAFF TGCGCCAGCAGCAGGACAGGGAAGAACACTGAAGCTTTCTTT
TRBJ2-2 TRBD2 few TRBV20-1 CSAREASGNTGELFF TGCAGTGCTAGAGAGGCTAGCGGGAACACCGGGGAGCTGTTTTTT
TRBJ2-7 NA few TRBV12-3/TRBV12-4 CASSLALGRGASYEQYF TGTGCCAGCAGTTTAGCGCTAGGACGGGGGGCCTCCTACGAGCAGTACTTC
TRBJ1-1 NA many TRBV20-1 CSAISLGYTEAFF TGCAGTGCTATTTCTCTTGGATATACTGAAGCTTTCTTT
TRBJ2-2 NA NA TRBV11-3 CASSLDRGRDANTGELFF TGTGCCAGCAGCTTAGATAGGGGGAGAGACGCGAACACCGGGGAGCTGTTTTTT
TRBJ2-7 NA many TRBV6-5 CASSYSRGARYEQYF TGTGCCAGCAGTTACTCGAGAGGGGCTCGTTACGAGCAGTACTTC
TRBJ2-1 TRBD2 many TRBV4-3 CASSRGLEVHEQFF TGCGCCAGCAGCCGGGGACTAGAAGTTCATGAGCAGTTCTTC
TRBJ2-1 NA many TRBV6-5 CASISHNEQFF TGTGCCAGCATATCTCACAATGAGCAGTTCTTC
TRBJ1-4 NA NA TRBV7-9 CASSLAQGRGKLFF TGTGCCAGCAGCTTAGCACAGGGTCGGGGAAAACTGTTTTTT
TRBJ1-2 NA NA TRBV29-1 CTYGLGYTF TGCACCTATGGTTTGGGCTACACCTTC
TRBJ2-7 NA NA TRBV6-2/TRBV6-3 CASKLTGVNGEQYF TGTGCCAGCAAGCTTACAGGTGTGAATGGGGAGCAGTACTTC
TRBJ1-6 TRBD1 few TRBV6-5 CASSYRDRNSPLHF TGTGCCAGCAGTTACAGGGACAGGAATTCACCCCTCCACTTT
TRBJ2-3 TRBD1 many TRBV6-1 CASSEETGGADTQYF TGTGCCAGCAGTGAAGAAACAGGGGGCGCAGATACGCAGTATTTT
TRBJ1-1 NA NA TRBV4-2 CASSQGGNRVSNTEAFF TGTGCCAGCAGCCAAGGCGGGAACAGGGTGTCGAACACTGAAGCTTTCTTT
TRBJ2-1 NA NA TRBV4-1 CASSQDGATTQFF TGCGCCAGCAGCCAAGATGGTGCGACTACGCAGTTCTTC
TRBJ2-2 NA many TRBV11-2 CASSLVDGGELFF TGTGCCAGCAGCTTAGTCGACGGAGGGGAGCTGTTTTTT
TRBJ2-1 NA NA TRBV27 CASSHRANEQFF TGTGCCAGCAGTCACAGGGCCAATGAGCAGTTCTTC
TRBJ2-6 TRBD2 few TRBV20-1 CSAPTLAGAGANVLTF TGCAGTGCACCAACTCTCGCGGGGGCTGGGGCCAACGTCCTGACTTTC
TRBJ2-4 NA NA TRBV21-1 CASSKERQMCIQYF TGTGCCAGCAGCAAAGAACGACAGATGTGCATTCAGTACTTC
TRBJ2-1 NA few TRBV5-4 CASSLDNNEQFF TGTGCCAGCAGCTTGGATAACAATGAGCAGTTCTTC
TRBJ1-1 NA many TRBV12-3/TRBV12-4 CASSPTYLGAEAFF TGTGCCAGCAGTCCGACCTACTTAGGGGCTGAAGCTTTCTTT
TRBJ1-4 TRBD1 NA TRBV12-3/TRBV12-4 CASSLTGGVEKLFF TGTGCCAGCAGCCTGACAGGGGGCGTAGAAAAACTGTTTTTT
TRBJ2-7 TRBD1 NA TRBV7-9 CASSNDRVGEQYF TGTGCCAGCAGCAACGACAGGGTTGGCGAGCAGTACTTC
TRBJ2-5 TRBD1 many TRBV25-1 CASNRQGETQYF TGTGCCAGCAACCGACAGGGAGAGACCCAGTACTTC
TRBJ2-1 TRBD2 NA TRBV11-2 CASSSPSSGHNEQFF TGTGCCAGCAGCTCCCCCTCTAGCGGGCACAATGAGCAGTTCTTC
TRBJ1-1 TRBD1 NA TRBV5-1 CASSVFGQGNTEAFF TGCGCCAGCAGCGTCTTTGGACAGGGGAACACTGAAGCTTTCTTT
TRBJ2-1 NA NA TRBV9 CASSLQGTPRGQFF TGTGCCAGCAGTTTACAGGGGACTCCCCGGGGGCAGTTCTTC
TRBJ1-5 NA few TRBV5-1 CASSLDWEQPQHF TGCGCCAGCAGCTTGGACTGGGAACAGCCCCAGCATTTT
TRBJ2-5 NA NA TRBV11-2 CASSRIGRTQETQYF TGTGCCAGCAGCCGAATCGGCCGTACCCAAGAGACCCAGTACTTC
TRBJ2-4 TRBD2 many TRBV5-1 CASSFTSALAKNIQYF TGCGCCAGCAGTTTTACTAGCGCGCTAGCCAAAAACATTCAGTACTTC
TRBJ2-1 TRBD2 NA TRBV20-1 CSATGRGGHYNEQFF TGCAGTGCGACCGGGCGGGGGGGCCACTACAATGAGCAGTTCTTC
TRBJ2-7 TRBD2 many TRBV12-3/TRBV12-4 CASSPGLAGYEQYF TGTGCCAGCAGTCCTGGACTAGCCGGGTACGAGCAGTACTTC
TRBJ2-5 TRBD2 few TRBV20-1 CSAALRGETQYF TGCAGTGCTGCGTTGCGGGGGGAGACCCAGTACTTC
TRBJ2-3 NA few TRBV24-1 CATSDLWDSTDTQYF TGTGCCACCAGTGATTTATGGGACAGCACAGATACGCAGTATTTT
TRBJ1-1 NA NA TRBV10-2 CASSDPQGEAFF TGCGCCAGCAGTGACCCCCAGGGTGAAGCTTTCTTT
TRBJ2-4 NA NA TRBV11-2 CASSPINSKNIQYF TGTGCCAGCAGCCCTATTAATTCCAAAAACATTCAGTACTTC